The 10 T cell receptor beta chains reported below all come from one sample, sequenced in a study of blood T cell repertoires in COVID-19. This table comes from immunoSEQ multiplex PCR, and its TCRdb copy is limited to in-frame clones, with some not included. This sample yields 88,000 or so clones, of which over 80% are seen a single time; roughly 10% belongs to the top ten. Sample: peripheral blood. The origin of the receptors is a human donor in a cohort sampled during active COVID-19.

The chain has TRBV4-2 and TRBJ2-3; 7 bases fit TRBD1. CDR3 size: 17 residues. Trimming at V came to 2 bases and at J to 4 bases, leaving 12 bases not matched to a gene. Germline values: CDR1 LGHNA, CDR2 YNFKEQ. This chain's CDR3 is CASSQNPQGSGSDTQYF. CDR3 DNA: TGTGCCAGCAGCCAAAACCCACAGGGGAGTGGGTCAGATACGCAGTATTTT.

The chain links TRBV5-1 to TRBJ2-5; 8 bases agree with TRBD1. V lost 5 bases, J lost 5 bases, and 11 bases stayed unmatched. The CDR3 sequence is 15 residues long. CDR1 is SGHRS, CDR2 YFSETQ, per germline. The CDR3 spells CASSSMAGGGETQYF. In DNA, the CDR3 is TGCGCCAGCAGTAGTATGGCAGGGGGCGGGGAGACCCAGTACTTC.

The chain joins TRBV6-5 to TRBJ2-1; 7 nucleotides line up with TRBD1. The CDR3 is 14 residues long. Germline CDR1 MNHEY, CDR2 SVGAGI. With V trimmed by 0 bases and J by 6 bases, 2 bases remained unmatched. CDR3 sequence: CASSYSGTVNEQFF. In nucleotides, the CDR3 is TGTGCCAGCAGTTACTCGGGGACAGTCAATGAGCAGTTCTTC.

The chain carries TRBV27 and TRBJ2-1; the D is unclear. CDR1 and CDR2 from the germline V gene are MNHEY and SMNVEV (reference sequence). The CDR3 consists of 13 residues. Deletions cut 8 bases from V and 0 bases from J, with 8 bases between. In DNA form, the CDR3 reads TGTGCCAGCCGAGGTAGCTCCTACAATGAGCAGTTCTTC. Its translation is CASRGSSYNEQFF.

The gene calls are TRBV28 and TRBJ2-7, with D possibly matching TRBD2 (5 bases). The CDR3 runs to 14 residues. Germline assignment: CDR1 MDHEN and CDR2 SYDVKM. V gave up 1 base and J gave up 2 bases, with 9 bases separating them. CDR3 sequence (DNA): TGTGCCAGCAGTTTATTGAGGGAACCCTACGAGCAGTACTTC. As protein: CASSLLREPYEQYF.

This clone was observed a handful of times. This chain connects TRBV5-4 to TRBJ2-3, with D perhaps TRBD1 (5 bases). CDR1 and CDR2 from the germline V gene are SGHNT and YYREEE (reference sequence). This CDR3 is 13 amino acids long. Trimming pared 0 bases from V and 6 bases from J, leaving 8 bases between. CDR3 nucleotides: TGTGCCAGCAGCTTGGAGGGGCGGGATACGCAGTATTTT. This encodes CASSLEGRDTQYF.

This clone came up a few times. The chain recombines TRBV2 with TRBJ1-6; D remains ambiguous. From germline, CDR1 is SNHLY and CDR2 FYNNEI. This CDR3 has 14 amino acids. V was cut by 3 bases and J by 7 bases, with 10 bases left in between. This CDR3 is CASSDVAKNSPLHF. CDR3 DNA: TGTGCCAGCAGTGATGTCGCGAAGAATTCACCCCTCCACTTT.

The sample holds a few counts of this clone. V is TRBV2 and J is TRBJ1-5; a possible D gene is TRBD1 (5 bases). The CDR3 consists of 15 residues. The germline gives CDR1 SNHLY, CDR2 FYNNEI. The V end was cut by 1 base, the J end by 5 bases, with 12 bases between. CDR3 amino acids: CASSEGYRGDQPQHF. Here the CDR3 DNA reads TGTGCCAGCAGTGAAGGGTACCGGGGGGATCAGCCCCAGCATTTT.

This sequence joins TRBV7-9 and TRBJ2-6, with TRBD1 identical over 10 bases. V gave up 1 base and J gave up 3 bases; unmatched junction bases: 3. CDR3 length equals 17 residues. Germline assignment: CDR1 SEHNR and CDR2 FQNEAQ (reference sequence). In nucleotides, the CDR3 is TGTGCCAGCAGCTTAGGACAGGGGGCATTTGGGGCCAACGTCCTGACTTTC. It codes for CASSLGQGAFGANVLTF.

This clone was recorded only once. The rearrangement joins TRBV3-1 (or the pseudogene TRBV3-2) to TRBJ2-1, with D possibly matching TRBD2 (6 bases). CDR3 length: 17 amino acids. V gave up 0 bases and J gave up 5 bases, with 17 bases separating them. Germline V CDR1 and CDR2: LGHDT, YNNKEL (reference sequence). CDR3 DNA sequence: TGTGCCAGCAGCCAAGATCTTGGGGGGAGGCCAAACAATGAGCAGTTCTTC. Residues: CASSQDLGGRPNNEQFF.